The rows below give T cell receptor beta chains drawn from one sample of a study of T cell responses to AZD1222 COVID-19 vaccine. Some clones are missing from TCRdb's copy, which holds only in-frame ones; the method was immunoSEQ multiplex PCR. The table lists more than 150,000 clones, about 87% of them singletons. Sequences were derived from peripheral blood, sampled on day 0 of AZD1222 vaccination. The receptors were gathered from an adult in good health. Both conserved end residues are part of each CDR3. D genes are given only for firm matches. A clone size is listed for some rows: how often the clone was seen (once, few, many), or a class if it is expanded.

>TRBD2|TRBV11-2|NA|TRBJ2-7
CASSPLNWGTAGGSYEQYF
TGTGCCAGCAGCCCATTAAACTGGGGAACAGCGGGGGGTTCCTACGAGCAGTACTTC
>NA|TRBV11-2|NA|TRBJ1-2
CASSFLSGGPGNGYTF
TGTGCCAGCAGCTTTTTATCGGGTGGACCGGGGAATGGCTACACCTTC
>TRBD2|TRBV4-1|once|TRBJ2-5
CASSQVPTGTSFQETQYF
TGCGCCAGCAGCCAAGTACCCACCGGGACTAGCTTCCAAGAGACCCAGTACTTC
>NA|TRBV4-3|NA|TRBJ2-1
CASSQAALGYNEQFF
TGCGCCAGCAGCCAAGCGGCCCTGGGATACAATGAGCAGTTCTTC
>NA|TRBV7-2|NA|TRBJ1-1
CASSQTVMNTEAFF
TGTGCCAGCAGCCAGACAGTTATGAACACTGAAGCTTTCTTT
>TRBD2|TRBV5-1|once|TRBJ2-3
CASSLGLAFGDTQYF
TGCGCCAGCAGCTTGGGACTAGCATTTGGAGATACGCAGTATTTT
>TRBD2|TRBV19|once|TRBJ2-1
CASSSGTSGYNEQFF
TGTGCCAGTAGTAGCGGGACTAGCGGTTACAATGAGCAGTTCTTC
>TRBD1|TRBV6-6|NA|TRBJ1-2
CASSPPDRAGYGYTF
TGTGCCAGCAGCCCTCCGGACAGGGCTGGCTATGGCTACACCTTC
>NA|TRBV27|NA|TRBJ1-2
CASGAFYGYTF
TGTGCCAGCGGCGCCTTCTATGGCTACACCTTC
>NA|TRBV27|NA|TRBJ2-6
CASSFTGASGANVLTF
TGTGCCAGCAGTTTCACCGGGGCCTCTGGGGCCAACGTCCTGACTTTC
>NA|TRBV9|NA|TRBJ2-1
CASSAGDRNEQFF
TGTGCCAGCAGCGCAGGGGACCGCAATGAGCAGTTCTTC
>NA|TRBV6-5|NA|TRBJ2-3
CASSTGTTQYF
TGTGCCAGCAGTACCGGGACCACGCAGTATTTT
>TRBD1|TRBV6-5|NA|TRBJ1-2
CASSYRQGDGYTF
TGTGCCAGCAGTTACAGACAGGGCGATGGCTACACCTTC
>NA|TRBV4-1|NA|TRBJ2-3
CASSQVQLSTDTQYF
TGCGCCAGCAGCCAAGTCCAGCTTAGCACAGATACGCAGTATTTT
>NA|TRBV7-9|NA|TRBJ2-5
CASSLVLGETQYF
TGTGCCAGCAGCTTAGTCTTGGGCGAGACCCAGTACTTC
>TRBD1|TRBV19|NA|TRBJ1-2
CASRSTGTATNYGYTF
TGTGCCAGTAGGAGCACCGGGACAGCTACTAACTATGGCTACACCTTC
>TRBD2|TRBV3-1/TRBV3-2|NA|TRBJ2-7
CASSRGAGLAAYSYEQYF
TGTGCCAGCAGCAGGGGCGCGGGACTAGCGGCCTACTCCTACGAGCAGTACTTC
>NA|TRBV5-1|NA|TRBJ1-2
CASSLALGAYGYTF
TGCGCCAGCAGCTTGGCCCTGGGGGCCTATGGCTACACCTTC
>NA|TRBV28|NA|TRBJ1-1
CASIFGGGAEAFF
TGTGCCAGCATCTTCGGGGGGGGCGCTGAAGCTTTCTTT
>TRBD2|TRBV28|NA|TRBJ2-5
CASSLLASGKETQYF
TGTGCCAGCAGTTTATTGGCTAGCGGCAAAGAGACCCAGTACTTC
>NA|TRBV5-8|NA|TRBJ2-7
CASSLSASEQYF
TGTGCCAGCAGCCTGTCTGCCTCCGAGCAGTACTTC
>TRBD2|TRBV12-3/TRBV12-4|NA|TRBJ2-7
CASSGTSGPQYF
TGTGCCAGCAGTGGGACTAGCGGGCCGCAGTACTTC
>TRBD2|TRBV9|NA|TRBJ2-1
CASSFSLAGRNNEQFF
TGTGCCAGCAGCTTCTCACTAGCGGGGAGGAACAATGAGCAGTTCTTC
>NA|TRBV29-1|NA|TRBJ1-1
CSAPTGTRAFF
TGCAGCGCCCCAACAGGGACGAGGGCTTTCTTT
>TRBD2|TRBV27|NA|TRBJ2-5
CASSSRTSGRHRGETQYF
TGTGCCAGCAGCTCCCGGACTAGCGGGAGACACCGGGGGGAGACCCAGTACTTC
>TRBD1|TRBV6-1|NA|TRBJ1-5
CASSVTGTGRNQPQHF
TGTGCCAGCAGTGTGACCGGGACAGGGAGGAATCAGCCCCAGCATTTT
>TRBD1|TRBV11-3|NA|TRBJ2-7
CASSADRGNEQYF
TGTGCCAGCAGCGCGGACAGGGGTAACGAGCAGTACTTC
>NA|TRBV4-3|few|TRBJ2-7
CASSQAAAGPSYEQYF
TGCGCCAGCAGCCAAGCGGCGGCCGGCCCCTCCTACGAGCAGTACTTC
>NA|TRBV12-3/TRBV12-4|NA|TRBJ1-1
CASSLEGSPAFF
TGTGCCAGCAGTTTAGAAGGTAGCCCAGCTTTCTTT
>TRBD1|TRBV6-2/TRBV6-3|NA|TRBJ2-7
CASSTRTGLYEQYF
TGTGCCAGCAGTACACGGACAGGGCTCTACGAGCAGTACTTC
>NA|TRBV7-8|NA|TRBJ1-2
CASSQFQGPSYGYTF
TGTGCCAGCAGCCAATTTCAGGGGCCCAGCTATGGCTACACCTTC
>NA|TRBV5-6|NA|TRBJ2-1
CASSLRLTDRNEQFF
TGTGCCAGCAGCTTGAGACTAACGGACCGGAATGAGCAGTTCTTC
>TRBD1|TRBV28|NA|TRBJ2-1
CASSGQGNEQFF
TGTGCCAGCAGCGGACAGGGGAATGAGCAGTTCTTC
>NA|TRBV5-1|NA|TRBJ2-5
CASSLGGGETQYF
TGCGCCAGCAGCTTGGGTGGGGGAGAGACCCAGTACTTC
>TRBD2|TRBV5-1|NA|TRBJ2-1
CASSELAGGGEQFF
TGCGCCAGCAGCGAACTAGCGGGAGGTGGTGAGCAGTTCTTC
>NA|TRBV6-5|NA|TRBJ2-2
CASRSPLSGELFF
TGTGCCAGCAGATCCCCTCTCAGCGGGGAGCTGTTTTTT
>NA|TRBV30|NA|TRBJ1-1
CAWSYRVTEAFF
TGTGCCTGGAGTTATAGGGTCACTGAAGCTTTCTTT
>TRBD2|TRBV5-8|NA|TRBJ2-7
CASSLGLLAVGEQYF
TGTGCCAGCAGCTTGGGGCTACTAGCGGTTGGCGAGCAGTACTTC
>NA|TRBV5-6|once|TRBJ2-6
CASRMWTEVVSGANVLTF
TGTGCCAGCAGGATGTGGACGGAGGTGGTCTCTGGGGCCAACGTCCTGACTTTC
>TRBD1|TRBV6-6|NA|TRBJ1-2
CATLNRGLNYGYTF
TGTGCCACCCTAAACAGGGGATTAAACTATGGCTACACCTTC
>NA|TRBV7-2|once|TRBJ1-5
CASSLQGGGNQPQHF
TGTGCCAGCAGTTTACAGGGCGGGGGCAATCAGCCCCAGCATTTT